Below, one T cell receptor beta chain is given with its context. This record comes from a study of blood T cell repertoires in COVID-19. About the research overall: The United States, Italy and Spain provided the acute and convalescent COVID-19 samples. The analysed material was cDNA or gDNA that came from T cells, B-cell-depleted T cells, or PBMCs.

The germline V gene encodes CDR1 LGHDT and CDR2 YNNKEL (reference sequence). Trimming took 4 bases from V and 7 from J; bases not matched to a gene: 9. The CDR3 runs to 15 residues. In the original processing: Researchers report that nucleated cell counts were estimated from reference gene primer amplification. Data came from immunoSEQ multiplex PCR; TCRdb stores just in-frame clones and leaves some out. V and J calls plus clone size are reproduced from that table; the DNA served to infer D and trimming. Altogether approximately 390,000 clones are present, about 90% being singletons, with the ten largest covering under 3%. It was during active infection that Seattle patients were enrolled and then longitudinally followed.

The sample taken for sequencing was peripheral blood. This TCR derives from a woman aged 55 to 70 with COVID-19, enrolled during active disease. The chain uses TRBV3-1 (or the pseudogene TRBV3-2) and TRBJ1-5; 8 nucleotides line up with TRBD1. The CDR3 loop reads CASSPTTGAGQPQHF. CDR3 in DNA: TGTGCCAGCAGCCCCACGACAGGGGCAGGACAGCCCCAGCATTTT.